This TCR beta chain was documented in a study of CD8 T cells in ankylosing spondylitis. The study's findings and limits: Seemingly distinctive of ankylosing spondylitis blood was a TCR beta motif formed by eight highly homologous variants.

As regards this clonotype: Its target is unknown. Given a much more abundant clone one base away, this may be a read error.

Each CDR3 protein gets one entry after TCRdb re-called the 5' RACE reads with MiXCR. The table shows 500,000 to 650,000 distinct CDR3 sequences, with roughly 5% occurring only once. This CDR3 is 15 amino acids long. Germline lookup yields CDR1 SGHRS and CDR2 YFSETQ. The TCR was taken from a male donor with ankylosing spondylitis. The material sequenced was blood, either unsorted or a sorted T cell fraction (not recorded which). The rearrangement uses TRBV5-1 and TRBJ2-3, with D unclear. CDR3 residues: CPSSANPESTDTQYF. Here the CDR3 DNA reads TGCCCCAGCAGCGCGAACCCGGAAAGCACAGATACGCAGTATTTT. Complete variable domain (other parts from reference TRBV5-1 and TRBJ2-3): KAGVTQTPRYLIKTRGQQVTLSCSPISGHRSVSWYQQTPGQGLQFLFEYFSETQRNKGNFPGRFSGRQFSNSRSEMNVSTLELGDSALYLCPSSANPESTDTQYFGPGTRLTVL.